This TCR beta chain was documented in a study of blood T cells in healthy people across ages. Total RNA extraction produced at least 5.5 micrograms (per sample) for the study. This clonotype turned up a few times. Deletions cut 4 bases from V and 7 bases from J, with 16 bases between. Germline values: CDR1 SGHDN, CDR2 FVKESK. This CDR3 is 15 amino acids long. Together with a sample-barcoded 5' primer, a J-beta primer mix was included in a second PCR lasting about 6 to 11 cycles. One entry per CDR3 protein, called by TCRdb with MiXCR from the 5' RACE reads. This sample has some 730,000 distinct CDR3 sequences; 22% occur once, and the top ten carry 22%.

This rearrangement joins TRBV14 to TRBJ2-2; D may be TRBD2 (7 bases). This clonotype originated in a man between 65 and 85 years old in good health. The source material was blood. The CDR3 region has the DNA TGTGCCAGCAGCCCAGGGAGGGGACATCACGGGGAGCTGTTTTTT. It is translated as CASSPGRGHHGELFF.